One and the same sample provided the 25 T cell receptor beta chains below, sequenced in a study of CD8 T cells in ankylosing spondylitis. These receptors have no identified antigens. Study-wide points: Ankylosing spondylitis blood seemed to carry a telltale TCR beta motif made of about 8 highly homologous variants.

TCRdb reanalysed the 5' RACE reads using MiXCR and keeps one entry per CDR3 protein. Found here are 100,000 to 150,000 distinct CDR3 sequences, more than 15% of them singletons; the top ten hold 30% to 35%. Input material: blood, either unsorted or a sorted T cell fraction (not recorded which). These receptors all stem from a male donor with ankylosing spondylitis.

This clonotype occurred many times. The chain couples TRBV29-1 to TRBJ2-5; D not certain. The CDR3 contains 14 residues. The V gene lost 4 bases and the J gene lost 3 bases, with 15 bases spanning the gap. Germline V gene data show CDR1 as SQVTM and CDR2 as ANQGSEA. CDR3 in DNA: TGCAGCGTTGGAGTGTTGCGGAAGGAAGAGACCCAGTACTTC. Encoded protein: CSVGVLRKEETQYF.

This clonotype was picked up a small number of times. The chain carries TRBV29-1 and TRBJ2-1; 11 positions match TRBD2. The CDR3 totals 14 residues. Per germline, CDR1 SQVTM and CDR2 ANQGSEA. V dropped 6 bases and J dropped 3; count of bases not matched to a gene: 4. CDR3 amino acids: CSVVAGGYYNEQFF. CDR3 coding DNA: TGCAGCGTCGTAGCGGGAGGGTACTACAATGAGCAGTTCTTC.

The chain carries TRBV27 and TRBJ2-3, with D unresolved. The CDR3 is 13 amino acids. V was pared by 5 bases and J by 2 bases, with 8 bases between. Germline values: CDR1 MNHEY, CDR2 SMNVEV (reference sequence). CDR3 nucleotide sequence: TGTGCCAGCAGTCCGGACCTCACAGATACGCAGTATTTT. This codes for CASSPDLTDTQYF.

The V call is TRBV27, the J call TRBJ1-2, with D maybe TRBD1 (5 bases). CDR1 is MNHEY, CDR2 SMNVEV, per germline (reference sequence). The CDR3 runs 13 residues. The germline V and J ends were trimmed by 6 bases and 5 bases, with 13 bases remaining between them. CDR3 sequence (DNA): TGTGCCAGCAGAGGGGTTGAGGGGTATGGCTACACCTTC. Protein sequence: CASRGVEGYGYTF.

This clonotype was seen repeatedly, ten times or more. The chain has TRBV20-1 and TRBJ2-7; D remains ambiguous. Germline V gene lookup returns CDR1 DFQATT and CDR2 SNEGSKA (reference sequence). There are 13 residues in the CDR3. V was trimmed by 0 bases and J by 1 base, leaving 7 bases between them. The CDR3 coding sequence is TGCAGTGCTAGAGATTTGGCTTCCTACGAGCAGTACTTC. It yields the protein CSARDLASYEQYF.

This clonotype was seen a handful of times. The V call is TRBV28, the J call TRBJ2-7, with 7 bases matching TRBD1. Looked up from germline, CDR1 is MDHEN and CDR2 is SYDVKM. This CDR3 is 15 amino acids long. V shed 8 bases, J shed 2 bases, and the junction held 12 bases outside the gene matches. CDR3 in amino acids: CASYSDGTVPYEQYF. The CDR3 nucleotides read TGTGCCAGCTACTCGGACGGGACAGTACCCTACGAGCAGTACTTC.

This chain links TRBV7-9 with TRBJ2-1; 9 nucleotides align to TRBD2. Looked up from germline, CDR1 is SEHNR and CDR2 is FQNEAQ (reference sequence). The CDR3 spans 15 residues. With 3 bases clipped from V and 7 bases from J, the junction kept 7 bases outside the gene matches. CDR3: CASSFLAGAANEQFF. The CDR3 nucleotides are TGTGCCAGCAGCTTTTTAGCGGGAGCAGCTAATGAGCAGTTCTTC.

This clonotype was found a few times. The chain recombines TRBV11-2 with TRBJ2-2; TRBD1 matches at 9 bases. With 5 bases clipped from V and 6 bases from J, the junction kept 7 bases outside the gene matches. CDR3 length equals 15 residues. Germline lookup yields CDR1 SGHAT and CDR2 FQNNGV. CDR3 region: CASSPGQGRAGELFF. The CDR3 coding sequence is TGTGCCAGCAGCCCAGGACAGGGGAGGGCCGGGGAGCTGTTTTTT.

This clonotype was counted between two and nine times. The chain links TRBV6-5 to TRBJ1-2; no clear D. The V and J ends lost 0 bases and 2 bases respectively, with 10 bases between them. Germline V lookup: CDR1 MNHEY, CDR2 SVGAGI. This CDR3 spans 15 amino acids. The CDR3 spells CASSYSVTGNYGYTF. Written as DNA, the CDR3 is TGTGCCAGCAGTTACTCTGTAACGGGCAACTATGGCTACACCTTC.

This clonotype showed up many times. This sequence joins TRBV7-2 and TRBJ2-1; D gene uncertain. This CDR3 region has 15 residues. Deletions cut 3 bases from V and 2 bases from J, with 11 bases between. From germline, CDR1 is SGHTA and CDR2 FQGNSA. The CDR3 here is CASSFSAGPYNEQFF. The CDR3 coding sequence is TGTGCCAGCAGCTTCTCGGCAGGCCCCTACAATGAGCAGTTCTTC.

V usage is TRBV11-1 and J usage is TRBJ2-7; no clear D. The CDR3 totals 13 residues. Per germline, CDR1 SGHAT and CDR2 FQDESV (reference sequence). The germline V and J ends were trimmed by 1 base and 3 bases, with 7 bases remaining between them. DNA of the CDR3: TGTGCCAGCAGCTTAGGGGAAATCTACGAGCAGTACTTC. Protein: CASSLGEIYEQYF. The full variable domain, with the rest looked up from reference TRBV11-1 and TRBJ2-7, is EAEVAQSPRYKITEKSQAVAFWCDPISGHATLYWYRQILGQGPELLVQFQDESVVDDSQLPKDRFSAERLKGVDSTLKIQPAELGDSAMYLCASSLGEIYEQYFGPGTRLTVT.

This clonotype was detected a few times. The V and J genes are TRBV4-1 and TRBJ1-4; D is undetermined. This CDR3 has 15 amino acids. Per the germline V gene, CDR1 is MGHRA and CDR2 is YSYEKL. The ends were cut back, 0 bases at V and 9 bases at J, with 14 bases in the middle. The CDR3 sequence: CASSQDTGTTQKLFF. For the CDR3, the DNA is TGCGCCAGCAGCCAAGATACCGGCACGACTCAAAAACTGTTTTTT.

This sequence joins TRBV27 and TRBJ2-4; D is possibly TRBD2 (5 bases). Germline V gene lookup returns CDR1 MNHEY and CDR2 SMNVEV (reference sequence). V was shortened by 1 base and J by 7 bases, with 11 bases between the two germline ends. CDR3 length: 14 amino acids. The chain's CDR3 is CASSLFGSGNIQYF. CDR3 bases: TGTGCCAGCAGTTTATTTGGCTCGGGGAACATTCAGTACTTC.

V usage is TRBV7-9 and J usage is TRBJ2-3; 7 nucleotides match TRBD2. Germline CDR1 and CDR2: SEHNR and FQNEAQ (reference sequence). The CDR3 covers 14 residues. Losses at the gene ends were 2 bases for V and 6 bases for J; bases not matched to a gene: 5. As DNA, the CDR3 is TGTGCCAGCAGCTTATGGCGGGAGCGGGATACGCAGTATTTT. Amino acid sequence: CASSLWRERDTQYF.

The CDR3 protein is CASRKGSAFF. The CDR3 nucleotides read TGTGCCAGCAGAAAAGGGTCGGCTTTCTTT. This chain connects TRBV12-3 or TRBV12-4 to TRBJ1-1; D remains unclear. The length of the CDR3 is 10 residues. With 6 bases removed from V and 11 bases from J, the gap between germline ends came to 10 bases.

This clonotype was detected a few times. The chain joins TRBV7-9 to TRBJ2-1; D gene unclear. This CDR3 has 16 residues. V dropped 3 bases and J dropped 0 bases, with 12 bases sitting between them. Germline values: CDR1 SEHNR, CDR2 FQNEAQ (reference sequence). The CDR3 loop is CASSFRAVSSYNEQFF. Here the CDR3 DNA reads TGTGCCAGCAGCTTCCGGGCCGTGAGCTCCTACAATGAGCAGTTCTTC. Combining the CDR3 with reference TRBV7-9 and TRBJ2-1 gives the whole variable domain DTGVSQNPRHKITKRGQNVTFRCDPISEHNRLYWYRQTLGQGPEFLTYFQNEAQLEKSRLLSDRFSAERPKGSFSTLEIQRTEQGDSAMYLCASSFRAVSSYNEQFFGPGTRLTVL.

The rearrangement joins TRBV4-1 to TRBJ2-7, with D possibly matching TRBD1 (6 bases). Germline CDR1 MGHRA, CDR2 YSYEKL. The CDR3 is made up of 16 amino acids. Trimming took off 0 bases at V and 3 bases at J, with 15 bases between the two ends. The DNA for the CDR3 is TGCGCCAGCAGCCAAGATAGGGGGACGGTGAACTACGAGCAGTACTTC. Its translation is CASSQDRGTVNYEQYF.

This clonotype was recorded a few times. V is TRBV6-5 and J is TRBJ2-7; TRBD2 aligns across 9 bases. The CDR3 is 17 amino acids. V lost 2 bases, J lost 7 bases, and 15 bases stayed unmatched. The germline V gene encodes CDR1 MNHEY and CDR2 SVGAGI. The CDR3 spells CASSYGVAGVQGREQYF. The CDR3 DNA reads as TGTGCCAGCAGTTACGGGGTAGCGGGAGTCCAGGGGAGAGAGCAGTACTTC.

This clonotype occurred a few times. The chain uses TRBV7-8 and TRBJ2-7, with a possible D match to TRBD2 (5 bases). Germline V lookup: CDR1 SGHVS, CDR2 FQNEAQ. This CDR3 has 12 residues. V was cut by 4 bases and J by 6 bases, with 10 bases left in between. The CDR3 region has the DNA TGTGCCAGCAGCTCTGGGAGTATCGAGCAGTACTTC. It encodes CASSSGSIEQYF.

In its sample, this clonotype was seen a few times. The chain links TRBV7-8 to TRBJ1-1, with D uncertain. CDR1 and CDR2 from the germline V gene are SGHVS and FQNEAQ. V lost 0 bases and J 4 bases, leaving 9 bases between the germline ends. This CDR3 spans 14 amino acids. This chain's CDR3 is CASSLAPWGTEAFF. In DNA form, the CDR3 reads TGTGCCAGCAGCTTAGCTCCCTGGGGCACTGAAGCTTTCTTT.

The chain couples TRBV27 to TRBJ2-5; TRBD1 or TRBD2 may be the D gene (5 bases each). The CDR3 length is 15 residues. V lost 5 bases to trimming and J lost 1 base, with 14 bases between them. CDR1 and CDR2 from the germline V gene are MNHEY and SMNVEV (reference sequence). CDR3 residues: CASSARGWAQETQYF. CDR3 DNA sequence: TGTGCCAGCAGTGCCCGGGGCTGGGCCCAAGAGACCCAGTACTTC.

This clonotype showed up just a few times. The rearrangement uses TRBV12-3 or TRBV12-4 and TRBJ1-1, with TRBD1 matching over 11 bases. The V gene end was trimmed by 6 bases and the J gene end by 4 bases; junction bases not matched to a gene: 7. This CDR3 comprises 15 residues. The CDR3, as DNA: TGTGCCAGCAGGCACCGGGACAGGGGGTTCACTGAAGCTTTCTTT. This sequence encodes CASRHRDRGFTEAFF.

The table lists this clonotype with a few counts. J is TRBJ2-7 and V is TRBV5-1, with 10 positions matching TRBD1. Germline V gene data show CDR1 as SGHRS and CDR2 as YFSETQ. Trimming took 3 bases from V and 2 from J; bases not matched to a gene: 5. The CDR3 runs to 15 residues. The DNA for the CDR3 is TGCGCCAGCAGCTCGGGGACAGGGGTTGCCTACGAGCAGTACTTC. Amino acid sequence: CASSSGTGVAYEQYF.

The chain couples TRBV20-1 to TRBJ2-2, with TRBD2 matching over 10 bases. CDR3 length equals 17 residues. Trimming removed 5 bases from V and 5 bases from J; junction bases left unmatched: 14. The germline CDR1 and CDR2 sequences are DFQATT and SNEGSKA (reference sequence). CDR3 loop: CSAESQREGQWTGELFF. The CDR3 DNA sequence: TGCAGTGCTGAATCCCAGCGGGAGGGCCAATGGACCGGGGAGCTGTTTTTT.

A word on this clonotype: At one end, the junction sequence differs from germline, possibly due to a read error. The chain recombines TRBV2 with TRBJ2-6; D possibly corresponds to TRBD1 (6 bases). The CDR3 has 17 residues. Germline CDR1 SNHLY, CDR2 FYNNEI. DNA of the CDR3: TGTGCCAGCAAAAGGTTAGGTCAGGGGCCTGGGGCCAACGTCCTGATTTTC. This codes for CASKRLGQGPGANVLIF.